This TCR beta chain was recorded in a study of identical twins. The CDR3 length is 15 residues. CDR1 and CDR2 from the germline V gene are DFQATT and SNEGSKA (reference sequence). Trimming removed 5 bases from V and 1 base from J; junction bases left unmatched: 8. Study results and limitations: For out-of-frame alpha sequences shared by twins, low generation probability was in excess.

TCRdb processed the 5' RACE reads anew with MiXCR; each CDR3 protein has one entry. The data show about 690,000 distinct CDR3 sequences, 21% seen once. Note on this clonotype: No antigen is known for it.

The data were also submitted as part of a second study, on T cells expressing NK-cell markers.

V and J are TRBV20-1 and TRBJ2-3; 8 bases line up with TRBD2. The sequenced material came from PBMCs. The receptor comes from a woman under 30 in good health. The CDR3 coding sequence is TGCAGTGCTGTCCTTGCGGGGGGAGGCACAGATACGCAGTATTTT. This translates into CSAVLAGGGTDTQYF.